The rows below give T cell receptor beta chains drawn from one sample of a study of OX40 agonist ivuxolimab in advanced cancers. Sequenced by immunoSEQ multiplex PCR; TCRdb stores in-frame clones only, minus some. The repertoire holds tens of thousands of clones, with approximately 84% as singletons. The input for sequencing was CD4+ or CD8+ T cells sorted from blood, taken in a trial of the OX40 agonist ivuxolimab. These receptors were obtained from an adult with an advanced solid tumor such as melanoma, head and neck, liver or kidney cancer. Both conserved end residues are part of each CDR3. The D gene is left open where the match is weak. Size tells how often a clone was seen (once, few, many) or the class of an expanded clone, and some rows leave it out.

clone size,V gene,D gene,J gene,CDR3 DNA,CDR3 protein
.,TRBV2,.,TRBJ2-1,TGTGCCAGCAAATTTAGCTATGAGCAGTTCTTC,CASKFSYEQFF
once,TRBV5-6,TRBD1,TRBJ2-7,TGTGCCAGCAGCTTGGCCGTCCGCAAGGGGGCGTTTTACGAGCAGTACTTC,CASSLAVRKGAFYEQYF
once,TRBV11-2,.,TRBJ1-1,TGTGCCAGCAGCTTAGAACGTTCGAACACTGAAGCTTTCTTT,CASSLERSNTEAFF
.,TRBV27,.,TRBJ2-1,TGTGCCAGCAGTGCGGACATAAGCTCCTACAATGAGCAGTTCTTC,CASSADISSYNEQFF
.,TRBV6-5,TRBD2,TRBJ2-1,TGTGCCAGCAGTAATCTAGCGGGAGGGCATAGTGAGCAGTTCTTC,CASSNLAGGHSEQFF
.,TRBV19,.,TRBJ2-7,TGTGCCAGTAGTGATGGAGACTACGAGCAGTACTTC,CASSDGDYEQYF
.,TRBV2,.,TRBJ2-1,TGTGCCAGCACGGCGGGGAGCTCCTACAATGAGCAGTTCTTC,CASTAGSSYNEQFF
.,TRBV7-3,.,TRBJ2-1,TGTGCCAGCAGCTTAAGCCTTCGCCGGGAGCAGTTCTTC,CASSLSLRREQFF
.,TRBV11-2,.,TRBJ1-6,TGTGCCAGCAGCCCCCGGGACTCCTATAATTCACCCCTCCACTTT,CASSPRDSYNSPLHF
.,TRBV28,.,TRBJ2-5,TGTGCCAGCAGTTTACGTTCGGACTCAACCGGGAGACCTCAAGAGACCCAGTACTTC,CASSLRSDSTGRPQETQYF
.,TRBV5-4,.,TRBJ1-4,TGTGCCAGCAGCTTGGGAAGAAGTAATGAAAAACTGTTTTTT,CASSLGRSNEKLFF
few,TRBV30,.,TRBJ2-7,TGTGCCTGGGACACAGGGTTCTCCTACGAGCAGTACTTC,CAWDTGFSYEQYF
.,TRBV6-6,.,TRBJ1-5,TGTGCCAGCAGGTGGACAGCCTCCTATCAGCCCCAGCATTTT,CASRWTASYQPQHF
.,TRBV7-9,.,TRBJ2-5,TGTGCCAGCAGCACCCCCGAGGGAAGAGAGACCCAGTACTTC,CASSTPEGRETQYF
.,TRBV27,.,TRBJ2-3,TGTGCCAGCAGTCCTGGGACGGCGGGCCTCACAGATACGCAGTATTTT,CASSPGTAGLTDTQYF
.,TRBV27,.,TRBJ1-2,TGTGCCAGCAGTTTAGGGGGCCAGTCTGGCTACACCTTC,CASSLGGQSGYTF
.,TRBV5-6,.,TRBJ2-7,TGTGCCAGCAGCTTTGGGGTGAGGAACGAGCAGTACTTC,CASSFGVRNEQYF
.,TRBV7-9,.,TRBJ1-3,TGTGCCAGCAGCAAAGGCGCCGTCTCTGGAAACACCATATATTTT,CASSKGAVSGNTIYF
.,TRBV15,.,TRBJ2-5,TGTGCCACCAGCGTCGGACCCCCCGGGGAGACCCAGTACTTC,CATSVGPPGETQYF
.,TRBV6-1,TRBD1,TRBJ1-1,TGTGCCAGCAGGGGGACAGGGGGCCATACTGAAGCTTTCTTT,CASRGTGGHTEAFF
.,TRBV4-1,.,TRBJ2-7,TGCGCCAGCAGCCATTCAGGGGGAGGAAGAGCCGAGCAGTACTTC,CASSHSGGGRAEQYF
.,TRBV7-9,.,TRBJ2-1,TGTGCCAGCAGCTTGCGATTCGGACCAAACAATGAGCAGTTCTTC,CASSLRFGPNNEQFF
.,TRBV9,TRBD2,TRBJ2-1,TGTGCCAGCAGCGGAATAGCGGGAGCCAACTTCCAGGAGCAGTTCTTC,CASSGIAGANFQEQFF
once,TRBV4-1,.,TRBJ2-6,TGCGCCAGCAGCCAGCCCGGTGGCTCTGGGGCCAACGTCCTGACTTTC,CASSQPGGSGANVLTF
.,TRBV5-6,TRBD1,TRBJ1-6,TGTGCCAGCAGCTTTCAGGGGGTTCGGTCACCCCTCCACTTT,CASSFQGVRSPLHF
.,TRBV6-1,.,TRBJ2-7,TGTGCCGCCCTACGGGTGCCTTTCGACGAGCAGTACTTC,CAALRVPFDEQYF
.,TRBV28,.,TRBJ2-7,TGTGCCAGCAGTTTTCACAGCTCCTACGAGCAGTACTTC,CASSFHSSYEQYF
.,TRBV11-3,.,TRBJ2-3,TGTGCCAGCAGCTTATCAGGGGGCACAGATACGCAGTATTTT,CASSLSGGTDTQYF
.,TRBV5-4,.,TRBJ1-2,TGTGCCAGCAGCCCTACACCTCTCTCTACTTATGGCTACACCTTC,CASSPTPLSTYGYTF
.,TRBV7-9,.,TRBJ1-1,TGTGCCAGCAGGTGGGGGGAAGTAAATGAAGCTTTCTTT,CASRWGEVNEAFF